The 3 T cell receptor beta chains presented below share a single source sample, sequenced in a study of cytomegalovirus exposure and HLA in healthy donors. With 60 Vbeta and 13 Jbeta primers, the PCR was carried out. Generated by immunoSEQ multiplex PCR, the TCRdb table keeps only in-frame clones and is missing some. The data hold 150,000 or so clones, with roughly 68% observed a single time. What was sequenced was PBMCs. The receptors here all came from a man aged 25-45 years in good health and CMV-seropositive.

The chain couples TRBV7-3 to TRBJ2-1, with D possibly matching TRBD2 (5 bases). Germline CDR1 SGHTA, CDR2 FQGTGA. V lost 1 base to trimming and J lost 9 bases, with 19 bases between them. The CDR3 has 16 residues. The CDR3 nucleotides read TGTGCCAGCAGCTTAAGGCCGGGGTCTAGGTTGAGTGAGCAGTTCTTC. As protein: CASSLRPGSRLSEQFF.

Concerning this clone itself: One end of the junction does not line up with germline, which may come from a read error. J is TRBJ2-7 and V is TRBV5-1; no definite D call. This CDR3 comprises 14 residues. The germline CDR1 and CDR2 sequences are SGHRS and YFSETQ. The CDR3 reads CASSLASAGYGQYF. CDR3 nucleotide sequence: TGCGCCAGCAGCTTGGCCTCAGCAGGCTACGGGCAGTACTTC.

The gene calls are TRBV4-1 and TRBJ2-4, with a tentative D call TRBD2 (6 bases). The CDR3 is 18 residues long. Trimming took off 4 bases at V and 1 base at J, with 20 bases between the two ends. The germline V gene encodes CDR1 MGHRA and CDR2 YSYEKL. CDR3 nucleotide sequence: TGCGCCAGCAGCCCACGAGTCTCGGATGGGGGGGCCAAAAACATTCAGTACTTC. It translates to CASSPRVSDGGAKNIQYF.